The T cell receptor (beta chain) under discussion was sequenced for a study of beta chain features in type 1 diabetes. The isolated RNA, all of it, was reverse transcribed, so expressed TCRB transcripts were what got sequenced. The data were produced by immunoSEQ multiplex PCR, yet TCRdb's version contains in-frame clones alone and is incomplete. Of some 160,000 clones listed, approximately 8.4% were seen once; the top ten hold around 2.5%. The purity of all sorted populations exceeded 98%. The ends were cut back, 6 bases at V and 2 bases at J, with 10 bases in the middle. The germline CDR1 and CDR2 sequences are MNHNS and SASEGT. The CDR3 length is 13 residues. Study outcomes and limitations: Among patients with Type 1 diabetes, TCRB CDR3s were moderately but significantly shorter in every one of the four CD4+ subsets. Within the patient group, naive, central memory and Treg TCRB repertoires appeared more similar to each other than within healthy donors.

On this clone: What it recognizes is unknown.

The V and J genes are TRBV6-1 and TRBJ1-2; D is uncertain. Sequenced material: central memory CD4+ T cells from blood. The TCR was taken from a woman in her late teens or twenties in good health. The chain's CDR3 is CASSAGINYGYTF. CDR3 DNA sequence: TGTGCCAGCAGCGCAGGAATAAACTATGGCTACACCTTC.